Each of the 27 T cell receptor beta chains below was sequenced from the same sample in a study of T cell clonality in common variable immunodeficiency. Profiled with immunoSEQ multiplex PCR; TCRdb holds only in-frame clones, not every one. The sample yields some 32,000 clones, without any singletons. The sample consisted of peripheral blood mononuclear cells. Receptors were obtained from a person between 18 and 70 years old in good health.

This clone came up many times. The read ends 3 residues shy of where the CDR3 ends; the end is completed using the germline J gene. This CDR3 is also generated by other DNA sequences in the sample. The chain recombines TRBV20-1 with TRBJ2-3; 9 bases map to TRBD2. Trimming took 4 bases from V and 2 from J; bases not matched to a gene: 7. The length of the CDR3 is 15 residues. The germline V gene encodes CDR1 DFQATT and CDR2 SNEGSKA (reference sequence). The CDR3 region is CSAIGTSGPTDTQYF. Partial CDR3 DNA: TGCAGTGCTATTGGTACTAGCGGGCCCACAGATACG.

Ten or more counts support this clone. This CDR3 is CSASPRSSYNEQFF. Incomplete CDR3 DNA: TGCAGTGCTAGCCCCCGTAGCTCCTACAATGAG. The V and J genes are TRBV20-1 and TRBJ2-1; no firm D call. The read halts 3 residues ahead of the CDR3 end, with the missing end drawn from the germline J gene. Germline V gene sequence: CDR1 DFQATT, CDR2 SNEGSKA (reference sequence). The CDR3 is 14 residues long. V was clipped by 3 bases and J by 0 bases, with 9 bases between them.

Worth noting for this clone: The read is 3 residues too short to cover the CDR3 end, so that end is filled in from the germline J gene. This rearrangement joins TRBV7-9 to TRBJ2-1; 11 positions match TRBD2. This CDR3 has 15 amino acids. CDR1 is SEHNR, CDR2 FQNEAQ, per germline (reference sequence). The V gene end was trimmed by 5 bases and the J gene end by 6 bases; junction bases not matched to a gene: 6. The CDR3 loop reads CASSPTGLAGNEQFF. The covered CDR3 bases are TGTGCCAGCAGCCCGACCGGACTAGCGGGCAATGAG.

This clone was counted at least ten times. The read ends 3 residues early relative to the CDR3; the germline J gene fills the gap. The gene calls are TRBV11-2 and TRBJ2-3; 9 bases agree with TRBD2. J gave up 3 bases and V 2 bases, and 0 bases lay outside the gene matches. From germline, CDR1 is SGHAT and CDR2 FQNNGV. This CDR3 is built from 14 residues. CDR3 amino acids: CASSLSGGTDTQYF. The CDR3 bases that were read are TGTGCCAGCAGCTTAAGCGGGGGGACAGATACG. Together with reference TRBV11-2 and TRBJ2-3, the CDR3 gives the full variable domain: EAGVAQSPRYKIIEKRQSVAFWCNPISGHATLYWYQQILGQGPKLLIQFQNNGVVDDSQLPKDRFSAERLKGVDSTLKIQPAKLEDSAVYLCASSLSGGTDTQYFGPGTRLTVL.

At least ten counts were recorded for this clone. The observed sequence ends 3 residues before the CDR3 terminus, with the missing tail filled in from the germline J gene. This rearrangement joins TRBV20-1 to TRBJ2-1; TRBD2 aligns across 11 bases. The V gene end was trimmed by 6 bases and the J gene end by 4 bases; junction bases not matched to a gene: 8. CDR3 length: 15 amino acids. Germline CDR1 DFQATT, CDR2 SNEGSKA (reference sequence). This chain's CDR3 is CSASPGLAEYNEQFF. Partial CDR3 DNA: TGCAGTGCGAGTCCGGGACTAGCGGAGTACAATGAG.

This clone was detected ten times or more. The CDR3 end lies 3 residues beyond the end of the read and is filled in from the germline J gene. The chain carries TRBV20-1 and TRBJ2-1, with TRBD2 matching over 10 bases. The germline V gene encodes CDR1 DFQATT and CDR2 SNEGSKA (reference sequence). The CDR3 runs to 14 residues. Trimming removed 4 bases from V and 5 bases from J; junction bases left unmatched: 5. This CDR3 reads CSATKREGHNEQFF. The DNA read from the CDR3 is TGCAGTGCTACTAAGCGGGAGGGCCACAATGAG.

At least ten counts were recorded for this clone. The read ends 3 residues early relative to the CDR3; the germline J gene fills the gap. The rearrangement uses TRBV7-6 and TRBJ1-4, with D perhaps matching TRBD1 (6 bases). The germline CDR1 and CDR2 sequences are SGHVS and FNYEAQ. V lost 5 bases to trimming and J lost 8 bases, with 15 bases between them. The CDR3 length is 14 residues. CDR3 residues: CASSRTGLREKLFF. The DNA read from the CDR3 is TGTGCCAGCAGCCGTACAGGGTTAAGAGAAAAA.

A few counts support this clone. The observed sequence ends 3 residues before the CDR3 terminus, with the missing tail filled in from the germline J gene. V and J are TRBV13 and TRBJ2-5; D gene ambiguous. Per germline, CDR1 PRHDT and CDR2 FYEKMQ (reference sequence). Trimming stripped 1 base from V and 5 bases from J, with 5 bases between. The CDR3 runs to 12 residues. The CDR3 sequence is CASSLAGETQYF. Partial CDR3 DNA: TGTGCCAGCAGCTTAGCTGGCGAGACC.

This clone came up many times. From the germline J gene comes the end of the CDR3, since the read stops 3 residues before it. This sequence joins TRBV6-1 and TRBJ2-4, with TRBD1 identical over 8 bases. Germline V lookup: CDR1 MNHNS, CDR2 SASEGT. J was trimmed by 8 bases and V by 3 bases; bases with no gene match: 6. CDR3 length: 14 residues. The CDR3 reads CASSETGVGDIQYF. Partial CDR3 DNA: TGTGCCAGCAGTGAGACAGGGGTGGGGGACATT.

This clone was recorded a few times. Read sequence stops 3 residues before the CDR3 end, and the germline J gene provides the missing end. The chain joins TRBV10-2 to TRBJ2-2, with D possibly TRBD2 on 5 matching bases. The CDR3 is 15 residues long. Trimming stripped 5 bases from V and 2 bases from J, with 12 bases between. The germline gives CDR1 WSHSY, CDR2 SAAADI. CDR3 bases read: TGCGCCAGCAGTCGAGCGGCTGGTAACACCGGGGAG. It codes for CASSRAAGNTGE. The whole CDR3 protein reads CASSRAAGNTGELFF.

This clone has ten or more counts. The read ends 3 residues before the CDR3 terminus; that terminus is restored from the germline J gene. The gene calls are TRBV18 and TRBJ1-6, with a tentative D call TRBD1 (6 bases). V gave up 3 bases and J gave up 9 bases, with 12 bases separating them. Germline V gene data show CDR1 as KGHSH and CDR2 as LQKENI. The CDR3 has 14 amino acids. CDR3 sequence: CASSPSGESSPLHF. The covered CDR3 bases are TGTGCCAGCTCACCGTCAGGGGAAAGTTCACCC.

This clone was picked up many times. Read data end 3 residues before the CDR3 end; the end is taken from the germline J gene. The chain uses TRBV5-1 and TRBJ2-2; 7 nucleotides agree with TRBD1. The CDR3 spans 14 residues. Per germline, CDR1 SGHRS and CDR2 YFSETQ. V lost 4 bases to trimming and J lost 5 bases; unmatched junction nucleotides: 5. The covered CDR3 bases are TGCGCCAGCAGCCCAGACAGGGCGACCGGGGAG. This translates into CASSPDRATGE. The CDR3, in full, reads CASSPDRATGELFF.

This clone occurred many times. The read gets to within 3 residues of the CDR3 end, and the germline J gene fills in the rest. The chain employs TRBV6-4 and TRBJ2-3; 8 nucleotides agree with TRBD2. The germline CDR1 and CDR2 sequences are MRHNA and SNTAGT. The CDR3 extends over 14 amino acids. The V and J ends lost 3 bases and 3 bases, in that order; junction bases with no gene match: 2. Here the CDR3 reads CASSELAGTDTQYF. Incomplete CDR3 DNA: TGTGCCAGCAGTGAATTAGCGGGAACAGATACG.

To note about this clone: Read sequence stops 3 residues before the CDR3 end, and the germline J gene provides the missing end. The chain carries TRBV5-1 and TRBJ2-7; the match to TRBD1 covers 7 bases. Germline V gene sequence: CDR1 SGHRS, CDR2 YFSETQ. With 5 bases clipped from V and 3 bases from J, the junction kept 11 bases outside the gene matches. The CDR3 is 15 amino acids. The covered CDR3 bases are TGCGCCAGCAGTGGGACGGACAGGCCTTTCTACGAG. Translation: CASSGTDRPFYE. The full CDR3 protein reads CASSGTDRPFYEQYF.

This clone was seen a few times. Coverage ceases 3 residues before the CDR3 finishes, and the germline J gene fills in the end. The chain recombines TRBV2 with TRBJ2-2, with D perhaps matching TRBD1 (5 bases). The length of the CDR3 is 13 residues. Germline V CDR1 and CDR2: SNHLY, FYNNEI. CDR3 DNA, as far as it was read: TGTGCCAGCACGACAGCTGGGGCCAACGTG. This gives the protein CASTTAGANV. The complete CDR3 sequence is CASTTAGANVLFF.

A remark on this clone: The read gets to within 3 residues of the CDR3 end, and the germline J gene fills in the rest. This chain joins TRBV2 and TRBJ1-2; D unresolved. CDR1 and CDR2 (germline): SNHLY, FYNNEI. V was trimmed by 6 bases and J by 7 bases, leaving 12 bases between them. This CDR3 comprises 12 residues. The part of the CDR3 DNA that was read is TGTGCCAGCAGGGTGCAGTCTGGTGGC. This gives the protein CASRVQSGG. The CDR3 in full is CASRVQSGGYTF.

This clone has a handful of counts. The read ends 3 residues before the CDR3 terminus; that terminus is restored from the germline J gene. V and J are TRBV30 and TRBJ2-7, with D perhaps TRBD2 (5 bases). Trimming pared 1 base from V and 5 bases from J, leaving 9 bases between. This CDR3 spans 12 amino acids. Germline loops: CDR1 GTSNPN, CDR2 SVGIG (reference sequence). The part of the CDR3 DNA that was read is TGTGCCTGGAGTGCCGCGGGCCACGAG. It specifies CAWSAAGHE. The entire CDR3 sequence reads CAWSAAGHEQYF.

A remark on this clone: The read halts 3 residues ahead of the CDR3 end, with the missing end drawn from the germline J gene. The rearrangement links TRBV5-1 to TRBJ2-7; 9 nucleotides align to TRBD2. Per germline, CDR1 SGHRS and CDR2 YFSETQ. Unmatched junction bases numbered 11, after V lost 2 bases and J lost 5 bases. The CDR3 runs to 16 residues. The chain's CDR3 is CASSLGASGRQDEQYF. The covered CDR3 bases are TGCGCCAGCAGCTTAGGGGCAAGCGGGAGGCAGGACGAG.

This clone was recorded at least ten times. Coverage ceases 3 residues before the CDR3 finishes, and the germline J gene fills in the end. This chain uses TRBV20-1 with TRBJ2-3; TRBD1 agrees at 11 bases. The CDR3 spans 15 residues. CDR1 and CDR2 from the germline V gene are DFQATT and SNEGSKA (reference sequence). Trimming took 0 bases from V and 5 from J; bases not matched to a gene: 4. CDR3 sequence: CSARDRDRGIDTQYF. CDR3 bases read: TGCAGTGCTAGAGACCGGGACAGGGGGATAGATACG.

This clone was counted at least ten times. The read ends 3 residues shy of where the CDR3 ends; the end is completed using the germline J gene. The chain couples TRBV19 to TRBJ2-1; 8 bases match TRBD2. The length of the CDR3 is 15 residues. Per germline, CDR1 LNHDA and CDR2 SQIVND (reference sequence). The V and J ends lost 3 bases and 8 bases, in that order; junction bases with no gene match: 9. The CDR3 bases that were read are TGTGCCAGTAGTATCCCGAGCGGGAGTAAAGATGAG. Protein product: CASSIPSGSKDE. The full CDR3 sequence reads CASSIPSGSKDEQFF.

This clone was observed at least ten times. The CDR3 end falls 3 residues outside the read, so it is completed with the germline J gene. The chain couples TRBV5-4 to TRBJ2-7; perhaps TRBD1 as D (6 bases). The CDR3 is made up of 15 amino acids. V shed 5 bases and J shed 5 bases, with 20 bases lying between them. Germline V lookup: CDR1 SGHNT, CDR2 YYREEE (reference sequence). The covered CDR3 bases are TGTGCCAGCAGTCTTCAAAACAGGGCCCTCGACGAG. As protein: CASSLQNRALDE. The full-length CDR3 reads as CASSLQNRALDEQYF.

This clone was counted many times. The CDR3 extends 3 residues past the end of the read, so its final part is completed from the germline J gene. The chain carries TRBV7-8 and TRBJ1-1; no firm D call. CDR1 and CDR2 (germline): SGHVS, FQNEAQ. The CDR3 has 12 amino acids. The ends were cut back, 10 bases at V and 4 bases at J, with 13 bases in the middle. The CDR3 bases that were read are TGTGCCACCGAGGGCCTGCGCACTGAA. It yields the protein CATEGLRTE. The full CDR3 is CATEGLRTEAFF.

This clone was observed at least ten times. The CDR3 region is CASSPHPSPPGSYEQYF. The sequenced CDR3 bases are TGTGCCAGCAGCCCGCACCCCAGCCCCCCGGGCTCCTACGAG. This chain uses TRBV14 with TRBJ2-7; no clear D gene. The read ends 3 residues before the CDR3 terminus; that terminus is restored from the germline J gene. V lost 4 bases, J lost 0 bases, and 19 bases lay in between. The CDR3 sequence is 17 residues long. Per the germline V gene, CDR1 is SGHDN and CDR2 is FVKESK.

A note on this clone: Read data end 3 residues before the CDR3 end; the end is taken from the germline J gene. The chain is built from TRBV19 and TRBJ1-1; TRBD1 might be the D (5 bases). Looked up from germline, CDR1 is LNHDA and CDR2 is SQIVND (reference sequence). The CDR3 has 13 amino acids. Deletions cut 3 bases from V and 5 bases from J, with 10 bases between. The covered CDR3 bases are TGTGCCAGTAGTATTAGGGGTGTTACTGAA. It codes for CASSIRGVTE. From start to end, the CDR3 is CASSIRGVTEAFF.

This clone was recorded many times. The sequenced fragment ends 3 residues before the CDR3 boundary, so the rest is inferred from the germline J gene. This chain connects TRBV29-1 to TRBJ1-2, with D unclear. The CDR3 contains 13 residues. Germline-derived CDR1 and CDR2 are SQVTM and ANQGSEA. V was shortened by 7 bases and J by 6 bases, with 18 bases between the two germline ends. The DNA read from the CDR3 is TGCAGCGCCCAACCCCTAGGAGAGGATGGC. Protein sequence: CSAQPLGEDG. The whole CDR3 protein reads CSAQPLGEDGYTF.

This clone was seen many times. The missing CDR3 end, 3 residues past where the read stops, is filled in from the germline J gene. This sequence joins TRBV5-6 and TRBJ2-3; maybe TRBD1 (5 bases). Germline CDR1 is SGHDT and CDR2 is YYEEEE. V was pared by 2 bases and J by 3 bases, with 10 bases between. The CDR3 contains 14 residues. CDR3 DNA (partial): TGTGCCAGCAGCTTAGTCGCAGGGACAGATACG. Translation gives CASSLVAGTDT. The whole CDR3 reads CASSLVAGTDTQYF. The variable domain in full, with the rest retrieved from reference TRBV5-6 and TRBJ2-3, is DAGVTQSPTHLIKTRGQQVTLRCSPKSGHDTVSWYQQALGQGPQFIFQYYEEEERQRGNFPDRFSGHQFPNYSSELNVNALLLGDSALYLCASSLVAGTDTQYFGPGTRLTVL.

This clone was seen only a few times. CDR3 sequence: CAWTRSYEQYF. CDR3 bases read: TGTGCCTGGACCCGCTCCTACGAG. V and J are TRBV30 and TRBJ2-7; D gene uncertain. The read ends 3 residues before the CDR3 terminus; that terminus is restored from the germline J gene. Trimming stripped 4 bases from V and 0 bases from J, with 4 bases between. This CDR3 has 11 residues. Germline V gives CDR1 GTSNPN, CDR2 SVGIG (reference sequence).